One sample yielded the 10 T cell receptor beta chains listed below, sequenced in a study of T cells in Graves' hyperthyroidism and ophthalmopathy. TCR beta CDR3 regions were amplified from RNA transcripts. The HTBI primer set drove a first-round RT-PCR of the TCR CDR3. TCRdb re-analysed the multiplex PCR reads in MiXCR, keeping a single row per CDR3 protein. This sample carries about 640,000 distinct CDR3 sequences, about a fifth of them seen once, and the ten largest clones take roughly a third. The source material was blood. Receptors were obtained from a man under 40 with Graves' ophthalmopathy.

This clonotype was counted only a few times. The CDR3 nucleotides are TGTGCCAGCAGTGCCCAACAGGGACCGGCTTTCTTT. As protein: CASSAQQGPAFF. V is TRBV2 and J is TRBJ1-1, with TRBD1 as a possible D gene (6 bases). The CDR3 extends over 12 amino acids. Trimming shortened V by 4 bases and J by 11 bases, and 14 bases separated the two germline ends. Germline-derived CDR1 and CDR2 are SNHLY and FYNNEI.

In this sample, this clonotype turned up many times. The chain links TRBV28 to TRBJ2-7, with a possible D match to TRBD1 (5 bases). Germline values: CDR1 MDHEN, CDR2 SYDVKM. The CDR3 is made up of 15 amino acids. V shed 9 bases and J shed 1 base, with 19 bases lying between them. The CDR3 spells CASFHQGVKSYEQYF. The CDR3 DNA reads TGTGCCAGTTTCCATCAGGGTGTAAAATCCTACGAGCAGTACTTC.

The sample holds many counts of this clonotype. The genes are TRBV20-1 and TRBJ2-1, with a tentative D call TRBD1 (5 bases). Trimming pared 3 bases from V and 6 bases from J, leaving 12 bases between. Germline V gene lookup returns CDR1 DFQATT and CDR2 SNEGSKA (reference sequence). The CDR3 length is 13 residues. The chain's CDR3 is CSARIRGGNEQFF. The CDR3 DNA sequence: TGCAGTGCTAGGATAAGGGGTGGCAATGAGCAGTTCTTC.

This chain joins TRBV5-6 and TRBJ2-5, with D possibly matching TRBD2 (5 bases). The germline CDR1 and CDR2 sequences are SGHDT and YYEEEE. Trimming shortened V by 4 bases and J by 5 bases, and 21 bases separated the two germline ends. The CDR3 loop spans 16 amino acids. The CDR3 sequence is CASSPTRGPGLETQYF. CDR3 sequence (DNA): TGTGCCAGCAGCCCCACTCGAGGGCCGGGGTTGGAGACCCAGTACTTC.

The genes are TRBV6-2 or TRBV6-3 and TRBJ2-4; TRBD2 is a possible D gene (6 bases). CDR1 is MNHEY and CDR2 is SVGEGT in the germline V gene. Trimming took 6 bases from V and 6 from J, leaving 12 bases between them. The CDR3 totals 13 residues. CDR3 sequence reads: CASRSGEPNIQYF. The CDR3 DNA sequence: TGTGCCAGCAGGTCGGGGGAACCAAACATTCAGTACTTC.

The chain carries TRBV12-3 or TRBV12-4 and TRBJ2-3; D is possibly TRBD1 (7 bases). Trimming took off 5 bases at V and 0 bases at J, with 9 bases between the two ends. The CDR3 runs to 14 residues. The DNA of the CDR3 is TGTGCCAGCAGTGCGGGACAGAGCACAGATACGCAGTATTTT. Protein sequence: CASSAGQSTDTQYF.

This clonotype has a handful of counts. V is TRBV5-1 and J is TRBJ1-2; D remains ambiguous. The V and J ends lost 0 bases and 8 bases respectively, with 11 bases between them. CDR1 and CDR2 (germline): SGHRS, YFSETQ. The CDR3 runs to 13 residues. CDR3 bases: TGCGCCAGCAGCTTGGATGACACGGACGGCTACACCTTC. This codes for CASSLDDTDGYTF. Full variable domain (missing parts from reference TRBV5-1 and TRBJ1-2): KAGVTQTPRYLIKTRGQQVTLSCSPISGHRSVSWYQQTPGQGLQFLFEYFSETQRNKGNFPGRFSGRQFSNSRSEMNVSTLELGDSALYLCASSLDDTDGYTFGSGTRLTVV.

The chain is built from TRBV4-2 and TRBJ2-4, with D perhaps TRBD2 (5 bases). Trimming removed 0 bases at V and 7 bases at J, with 16 bases between. Per germline, CDR1 LGHNA and CDR2 YNFKEQ. The CDR3 is 16 residues long. CDR3 amino acids: CASSQDGDASVNIQYF. As DNA, the CDR3 is TGTGCCAGCAGCCAAGACGGGGATGCGTCGGTGAACATTCAGTACTTC.

This clonotype was picked up a small number of times. The gene calls are TRBV2 and TRBJ1-5, with 12 bases lining up with TRBD1. Germline trimming cut 8 bases from V and 2 bases from J; bases unmatched to any gene: 13. Germline V CDR1 and CDR2: SNHLY, FYNNEI. The CDR3 spans 18 residues. The CDR3 reads CASASGTGGLRGNQPQHF. In DNA form, the CDR3 reads TGTGCCAGCGCATCCGGGACAGGGGGCCTTAGGGGCAATCAGCCCCAGCATTTT.

This clonotype was seen many times. This chain links TRBV28 with TRBJ2-7; no reliable D call. The CDR3 has 12 amino acids. In germline, CDR1 is MDHEN, CDR2 SYDVKM. Trimming pared 8 bases from V and 2 bases from J, leaving 10 bases between. The CDR3 DNA reads TGTGCCAGCTGCCGAACCCCCTACGAGCAGTACTTC. It translates to CASCRTPYEQYF. Full variable domain (rest looked up from reference TRBV28 and TRBJ2-7): DVKVTQSSRYLVKRTGEKVFLECVQDMDHENMFWYRQDPGLGLRLIYFSYDVKMKEKGDIPEGYSVSREKKERFSLILESASTNQTSMYLCASCRTPYEQYFGPGTRLTVT.